This T cell receptor (beta chain) derives from a study of spatial heterogeneity in lung cancer (dated by TCRdb to about 2019). Some background on the complete study: Donors were some 78 patients with early-stage, untreated non-small cell lung cancer from the lung TRACERx cohort. Follow-up PBMC samples were sequenced whenever available, and the median time to follow-up was about 23 months after resection. Beta-chain transcripts were consistently detected in greater numbers than alpha-chain transcripts, which likely reflected higher beta-chain transcript abundance. In the raw uncorrected reads, each unique combination of TCR and UMI appeared more than ten times on average. The study quantitatively compared TCR alpha and beta repertoires across multiple tumor regions, matched nontumor lung and blood in non-small cell lung cancer. The study linked features of the TCR repertoire to counts of nonsynonymous mutations, which were determined by whole-exome sequencing of tumor tissue. At surgery, hundreds of tumor regions, 61 to 65 matched nontumor lung samples and some 54 PBMC samples were TCR-sequenced for both alpha and beta chains. General study outcomes and caveats: Confirming at a functional level the hypothesis that regional TCRs recognize regional mutations was considered to require additional single-cell paired TCR alpha and beta sequencing. Ubiquitous expanded tumor TCRs were found in blood more often at tumor resection than at routine follow-up. Only around 15 patients were included in the comparisons of baseline and follow-up blood repertoires.

Including cysteine and phenylalanine, the CDR3 has 12 amino acids. CDR3 DNA only is kept here, 36 bases in frame from base 1. CDR1 and CDR2 are drawn from the germline V gene: MNHEY, SVGAGI. V and J are truncated by 4 bases and 8 bases respectively, leaving an intervening sequence of 11 bases. The library relied on 5' RACE. Sequencing was performed on a NextSeq 500. In the TCR library protocol, a unique molecular identifier was attached to each TCR cDNA molecule so that PCR and sequencing errors could be corrected. The published analysis was carried out like this. TCR identification, UMI-based error correction and CDR3 extraction were all carried out with Decombinator tools. Expanded TCRs were defined as those above a frequency of 2 per 1,000, corresponding to the top 1% of the tumor frequency distribution. Renyi diversity was computed with the R vegan package after each repertoire had been subsampled 100 times to 5,000 TCRs. CDR3 similarity networks were constructed using string-kernel similarity of amino acid triplets, with links drawn between CDR3s whose pairwise similarity was above 0.82. TCRdb ran its own pipeline on the public reads, namely fastp trimming at Q25 and MiXCR clone calling, and kept in-frame beta chains. For every CDR3 protein sequence, its rows merge into one entry that carries the most common genes and DNA. These V and J calls originate from TCRdb's pipeline instead of the authors' own analysis. The table for this sample lists 45,000 to 55,000 distinct CDR3 sequences; approximately 12% of them were counted only once. The ten largest clones take up over 30% of the sample.

This clonotype turned up a few times. The antigen this receptor binds is unknown. Qualities for individual bases were not recorded, and no much larger clone is one base off. The time point tag for this specimen amounts to: blood at routine non-recurrence follow-up after resection. Whole RNA extracted from tumor and nontumor lung tissue, or from cryopreserved PBMC samples, was used for TCR sequencing without cell sorting. Patients were selected for TCR sequencing only if sufficient RNA was available from at least two tumor regions. Sequenced material: PBMCs, taken at follow-up. The TCR sequence derives from a male donor with early-stage non-small cell lung cancer. The chain joins TRBV6-5 to TRBJ1-2; a tentative D call is TRBD1 (6 bases match). The bases read TGTGCCAGCAGTTTACAGGGAGTCGGCTACACCTTC. This encodes CASSLQGVGYTF.